This TCR beta chain was retrieved from a study of blood T cells in healthy people across ages. Overall study context: When template switching was applied, about one barcoded beta molecule was captured per two T cells.

J lost 4 bases, V lost 6 bases, and 9 bases had no gene match. Per the germline V gene, CDR1 is KGHDR and CDR2 is SFDVKD. This CDR3 contains 15 residues. Primed by a sample-barcoded 5' primer and a J-beta primer mix, a second PCR proceeded for about 6 to 12 cycles. TCRdb reprocessed the 5' RACE reads with MiXCR, giving one entry per CDR3 protein. This sample yields 650,000 or so distinct CDR3 sequences, of which about 50% are seen a single time; less than 15% belongs to the top ten. The sequencing sample was made of blood. This TCR was recovered from an elderly woman in good health. The V and J genes are TRBV24-1 and TRBJ2-5; 8 bases fit TRBD2. CDR3 DNA: TGTGCCACCAGTTTAAGCGGGAGTTCTCGAGAGACCCAGTACTTC. Residues: CATSLSGSSRETQYF.